The present entry profiles one T cell receptor beta chain with its context. The antigen is undetermined. These data come from a study of cytomegalovirus exposure and HLA in healthy donors. CDR3 length equals 17 residues. Germline V lookup: CDR1 SEHNR, CDR2 FQNEAQ (reference sequence). V trimming: 2 bases; J trimming: 7 bases; junction bases outside the gene matches: 10. Using immunoSEQ multiplex PCR, the repertoire was profiled, and TCRdb retains in-frame clones only, with some absent. The sample comprises about 150,000 clones, approximately 86% of which are singletons, and 20% to 25% rests with the top ten. Study-wide findings and caveats: In vitro checks showed that a few CMV-associated chains really do target CMV antigens. Researchers catalogued roughly 150 TCR beta chains as cytomegalovirus-associated.

The receptor was derived from a young man in good health and CMV-seropositive. Sequenced material: PBMCs. The V call is TRBV7-9, the J call TRBJ2-1; 11 bases map to TRBD2. This chain's CDR3 is CASSLSPGLADRNEQFF. Written as DNA, the CDR3 is TGTGCCAGCAGCTTATCCCCGGGACTAGCGGACCGAAATGAGCAGTTCTTC.